This T cell receptor (beta chain) emerged from a study of T cell repertoires in cytomegalovirus infection. Study-wide context: Shared public TCR beta signatures pointed to both CMV infection and a matching HLA type. Overall study results and limits: Summed frequency of public TCR beta families distinguished CMV carriers with the relevant HLA.

With regard to this clonotype: Its antigen is still unknown.

TCRdb reanalysed the reads using MiXCR and keeps one entry per CDR3 protein. The sample consists of over 250,000 distinct CDR3 sequences, roughly 23% of them appearing once. The clonotype was recovered from a human donor in good health (CMV status not recorded). Some clones in this sample may be carry-over from other donors' samples. The sample taken for sequencing was PBMCs.

CDR3 coding DNA: TGCAGTGCTCCGGGACTAGCCTACGAGCAGTACTTC. This encodes CSAPGLAYEQYF. V usage is TRBV20-1 and J usage is TRBJ2-7; 8 nucleotides agree with TRBD2. Germline CDR1 DFQATT, CDR2 SNEGSKA (reference sequence). The junction had 2 bases not matched to a gene; V was cut back by 5 bases and J by 2 bases. The CDR3 has 12 amino acids.